These 30 T cell receptor beta chains came from one sample sequenced in a study of early T cells in non-severe SARS-CoV-2 infection. TCRdb fed the 5' RACE reads into MiXCR, producing one record per CDR3 protein. The sample carries roughly 68,000 distinct CDR3 sequences, over 4.5% recorded once. Sequencing was done on a sample of whole blood. The receptors derive from an adult who was a healthcare worker with PCR-confirmed SARS-CoV-2 infection or an uninfected control (not recorded which).

The sample holds a few counts of this clonotype. This rearrangement joins TRBV11-2 to TRBJ2-3; D not certain. Trimming cost V 0 bases and J 0 bases, with 10 bases left between them. This CDR3 spans 16 amino acids. The germline gives CDR1 SGHAT, CDR2 FQNNGV. The CDR3 loop reads CASSLDYSPSTDTQYF. CDR3 sequence (DNA): TGTGCCAGCAGCTTAGATTACAGCCCTAGCACAGATACGCAGTATTTT.

This clonotype has more than one count but fewer than ten. The chain employs TRBV27 and TRBJ1-2; 9 nucleotides match TRBD1. The V gene end was trimmed by 5 bases and the J gene end by 3 bases; junction bases not matched to a gene: 7. The CDR3 loop spans 15 amino acids. In germline, CDR1 is MNHEY, CDR2 SMNVEV (reference sequence). CDR3 sequence (DNA): TGTGCCAGCAGTACAGGGGGCGGTTTCGACTATGGCTACACCTTC. This gives the protein CASSTGGGFDYGYTF.

In its sample, this clonotype was seen many times. The V and J genes are TRBV7-3 and TRBJ2-2; weak D call: TRBD2 (5 bases). The germline V gene has CDR1 SGHTA and CDR2 FQGTGA. Trimming stripped 4 bases from V and 4 bases from J, with 10 bases between. This CDR3 has 14 residues. The CDR3: CASSSAGGTGELFF. Here the CDR3 DNA reads TGTGCCAGCAGCTCGGCGGGTGGCACCGGGGAGCTGTTTTTT.

The chain uses TRBV11-2 and TRBJ2-3, with D perhaps matching TRBD1 (6 bases). V lost 1 base and J lost 4, with 12 bases in between. Germline assignment: CDR1 SGHAT and CDR2 FQNNGV. The CDR3 is 15 residues long. The CDR3 sequence: CASSLVGGVADTQYF. The CDR3 nucleotides read TGTGCCAGCAGCTTAGTAGGGGGAGTGGCAGATACGCAGTATTTT.

Many counts were recorded for this clonotype. The chain carries TRBV12-3 or TRBV12-4 and TRBJ1-2; the D gene is possibly TRBD1 (6 bases). CDR3 length equals 16 residues. V was trimmed by 4 bases and J by 7 bases, leaving 22 bases between them. The CDR3 nucleotides read TGTGCCAGCAGTTCCCCCGGTACGGGAGGGGGACTTGGCTACACCTTC. This codes for CASSSPGTGGGLGYTF.

This clonotype appeared many times. The chain joins TRBV27 to TRBJ2-1, with D perhaps TRBD1 or TRBD2 (5 bases each). Germline lookup yields CDR1 MNHEY and CDR2 SMNVEV (reference sequence). The ends were cut back, 7 bases at V and 5 bases at J, with 15 bases in the middle. This CDR3 contains 14 residues. This chain's CDR3 is CASKTDGTDNEQFF. CDR3 bases: TGTGCCAGCAAGACCGACGGGACGGACAATGAGCAGTTCTTC.

The table lists this clonotype with a few counts. The genes are TRBV5-1 and TRBJ2-1, with 8 bases lining up with TRBD1. The V gene end was trimmed by 2 bases and the J gene end by 3 bases; junction bases not matched to a gene: 4. The germline V gene has CDR1 SGHRS and CDR2 YFSETQ. The CDR3 runs 15 residues. The CDR3 coding sequence is TGCGCCAGCAGCTTAGGACAGGGCTACTACAATGAGCAGTTCTTC. Its protein product is CASSLGQGYYNEQFF.

This clonotype was recorded many times. The CDR3 sequence: CSVAQGVVVDTQYF. The CDR3 nucleotides are TGCAGCGTCGCACAGGGTGTAGTTGTAGATACGCAGTATTTT. V is TRBV29-1 and J is TRBJ2-3; D may be TRBD1 (6 bases). V lost 6 bases, J lost 5 bases, and 18 bases lay in between. The CDR3 length is 14 residues. Germline-derived CDR1 and CDR2 are SQVTM and ANQGSEA.

In its sample, this clonotype was seen many times. V and J are TRBV6-5 and TRBJ2-3; D gene uncertain. Looked up from germline, CDR1 is MNHEY and CDR2 is SVGAGI. V was clipped by 3 bases and J by 5 bases, with 3 bases between them. The CDR3 has 11 residues. This CDR3 reads CASSYEDTQYF. CDR3 bases: TGTGCCAGCAGTTATGAAGATACGCAGTATTTT.

This chain connects TRBV7-2 to TRBJ1-2; a weak D match, TRBD1 (6 bases). CDR1 SGHTA and CDR2 FQGNSA come from the germline V gene. The CDR3 spans 13 residues. V was cut by 3 bases and J by 5 bases, with 10 bases left in between. The CDR3 nucleotides read TGTGCCAGCAGCTTGAGACAGGCATATGGCTACACCTTC. Encoded protein: CASSLRQAYGYTF.

Many counts were recorded for this clonotype. The genes are TRBV3-1 and TRBJ2-2; 9 bases line up with TRBD1. This CDR3 is 15 amino acids long. V was clipped by 6 bases and J by 6 bases; unmatched bases: 8. Germline V gene sequence: CDR1 LGHDT, CDR2 YNNKEL (reference sequence). The CDR3 DNA is TGTGCCAGCAGTGTCGGGACAGGGAGGTCCGGGGAGCTGTTTTTT. It translates to CASSVGTGRSGELFF.

This clonotype showed up many times. The V and J genes are TRBV7-8 and TRBJ2-7; D is unclear. Trimming removed 5 bases at V and 2 bases at J, with 10 bases between. Germline values: CDR1 SGHVS, CDR2 FQNEAQ. CDR3 length: 13 amino acids. The CDR3: CASSPTGPYEQYF. CDR3 sequence (DNA): TGTGCCAGCAGCCCAACCGGGCCCTACGAGCAGTACTTC.

In this sample, this clonotype turned up many times. The rearrangement joins TRBV14 to TRBJ2-3; 7 nucleotides agree with TRBD2. Germline lookup yields CDR1 SGHDN and CDR2 FVKESK. Unmatched junction bases numbered 8, after V lost 1 base and J lost 4 bases. The CDR3 consists of 16 residues. CDR3 in amino acids: CASSQVFTGGADTQYF. CDR3 DNA: TGTGCCAGCAGCCAAGTCTTTACGGGGGGAGCAGATACGCAGTATTTT.

This clonotype came up many times. The chain is built from TRBV7-2 and TRBJ2-1; D remains unclear. Deletions cut 1 base from V and 4 bases from J, with 8 bases between. CDR3 size: 14 residues. The germline gives CDR1 SGHTA, CDR2 FQGNSA. The CDR3 sequence is CASSLEHGYNEQFF. The DNA for the CDR3 is TGTGCCAGCAGCTTAGAGCATGGATACAATGAGCAGTTCTTC.

In this sample, this clonotype turned up many times. The gene calls are TRBV27 and TRBJ1-6, with D uncertain. This CDR3 is built from 14 residues. CDR1 and CDR2 (germline): MNHEY, SMNVEV (reference sequence). Trimming took off 6 bases at V and 7 bases at J, with 13 bases between the two ends. CDR3 in DNA: TGTGCCAGCAGCGTCGCGGGGTTCAATTCACCCCTCCACTTT. It specifies CASSVAGFNSPLHF.

This clonotype showed up many times. V usage is TRBV5-1 and J usage is TRBJ1-6, with D possibly matching TRBD1 (5 bases). Between the trimmed V and J ends, which lost 3 bases and 7 bases, there was a span of 17 bases. Germline assignment: CDR1 SGHRS and CDR2 YFSETQ. This CDR3 has 16 residues. CDR3 sequence reads: CASSSLGTARNSPLHF. The CDR3 coding sequence is TGCGCCAGCAGCTCTCTTGGGACGGCGAGAAATTCACCCCTCCACTTT.

This clonotype was counted a few times. The chain employs TRBV20-1 and TRBJ2-7, with TRBD2 matching over 9 bases. The ends lost 6 bases at V and 3 bases at J; junction bases unmatched: 6. From germline, CDR1 is DFQATT and CDR2 SNEGSKA (reference sequence). The CDR3 covers 13 residues. The CDR3 spells CSARTSDYYEQYF. The DNA for the CDR3 is TGCAGTGCAAGGACTAGCGATTACTACGAGCAGTACTTC.

The sample holds a few counts of this clonotype. The rearrangement joins TRBV3-2 to TRBJ1-2; no DNA check was done on the table's D call, TRBD1. TRBV3-2 is termed a pseudogene. This CDR3 has 16 residues. CDR3 sequence (DNA): TGTGCCAGCAGCCAAGTGAAAGGCCCCTTTTTTCGGGGCTACACCTTC. Encoded protein: CASSQVKGPFFRGYTF.

This clonotype was detected many times. The J gene is TRBJ1-1, the V gene TRBV5-4, with D perhaps matching TRBD1 (6 bases). This CDR3 spans 13 amino acids. CDR1 is SGHNT and CDR2 is YYREEE in the germline V gene (reference sequence). Between the trimmed V and J ends, which lost 5 bases and 5 bases, there was a span of 13 bases. This chain's CDR3 is CASRIPGETEAFF. The CDR3 DNA reads as TGTGCCAGCAGAATCCCAGGGGAAACTGAAGCTTTCTTT.

This clonotype was counted a few times. V and J are TRBV11-2 and TRBJ1-6; no clear D gene. Trimming shortened V by 0 bases and J by 6 bases, and 15 bases separated the two germline ends. CDR1 SGHAT and CDR2 FQNNGV come from the germline V gene. The CDR3 covers 17 residues. Here the CDR3 DNA reads TGTGCCAGCAGCTTAGATAGGTGGGGTCCCCTTAATTCACCCCTCCACTTT. This gives the protein CASSLDRWGPLNSPLHF. Supplemented by reference TRBV11-2 and TRBJ1-6, the full variable domain reads EAGVAQSPRYKIIEKRQSVAFWCNPISGHATLYWYQQILGQGPKLLIQFQNNGVVDDSQLPKDRFSAERLKGVDSTLKIQPAKLEDSAVYLCASSLDRWGPLNSPLHFGNGTRLTVT.

This sequence joins TRBV20-1 and TRBJ2-2; the D is unclear. The V end lost 1 base, the J end lost 1 base, and 10 bases lay between the germline ends. CDR1 DFQATT and CDR2 SNEGSKA come from the germline V gene (reference sequence). This CDR3 region has 15 residues. CDR3 in amino acids: CSARASDGNTGELFF. In DNA, the CDR3 is TGCAGTGCTAGAGCCTCCGACGGGAACACCGGGGAGCTGTTTTTT.

In this sample, this clonotype turned up many times. V gene TRBV7-2 combines with J gene TRBJ2-1; 11 positions agree with TRBD2. J lost 6 bases, V lost 5 bases, and 3 bases had no gene match. The CDR3 is made up of 14 amino acids. Germline V CDR1 and CDR2: SGHTA, FQGNSA. The CDR3 reads CASSLGLAGNEQFF. The CDR3 bases are TGTGCCAGCAGCCTCGGACTAGCGGGCAATGAGCAGTTCTTC.

This clonotype was counted only a few times. This chain connects TRBV11-2 to TRBJ1-1; D is undetermined. The CDR3 runs 12 residues. Trimming took off 5 bases at V and 1 base at J, with 5 bases between the two ends. Germline V gives CDR1 SGHAT, CDR2 FQNNGV. The CDR3 here is CASSEGNTEAFF. In nucleotides, the CDR3 is TGTGCCAGCAGCGAGGGGAACACTGAAGCTTTCTTT.

In this sample, this clonotype turned up a few times. The DNA of the CDR3 is TGTGCCAGCAGCTTAGTAAGGGGACTAGCCTACGAGCAGTACTTC. It is translated as CASSLVRGLAYEQYF. This chain links TRBV7-2 with TRBJ2-7; 8 bases align to TRBD2. This CDR3 is built from 15 residues. Germline assignment: CDR1 SGHTA and CDR2 FQGNSA. The ends lost 1 base at V and 2 bases at J; junction bases unmatched: 4.

This clonotype was recorded at least ten times. The chain combines TRBV28 with TRBJ1-4, with TRBD1 matching 8 bases. V lost 1 base to trimming and J lost 4 bases; unmatched junction nucleotides: 5. The V gene's germline CDR1 is MDHEN and CDR2 SYDVKM. The CDR3 is 16 residues long. For the CDR3, the DNA is TGTGCCAGCAGTTTATCCAGGGGGCCCGTTAATGAAAAACTGTTTTTT. Translated: CASSLSRGPVNEKLFF.

This clonotype appeared a few times. The gene calls are TRBV7-2 and TRBJ1-4, with 7 bases fitting TRBD1. Germline V gene lookup returns CDR1 SGHTA and CDR2 FQGNSA. Unmatched junction bases numbered 6, after V lost 5 bases and J lost 3 bases. This CDR3 is built from 15 residues. CDR3: CASSPTGVPNEKLFF. The DNA for the CDR3 is TGTGCCAGCAGCCCAACAGGGGTCCCTAATGAAAAACTGTTTTTT. Looking up the rest from reference TRBV7-2 and TRBJ1-4 gives the full variable domain: GAGVSQSPSNKVTEKGKDVELRCDPISGHTALYWYRQSLGQGLEFLIYFQGNSAPDKSGLPSDRFSAERTGGSVSTLTIQRTQQEDSAVYLCASSPTGVPNEKLFFGSGTQLSVL.

This chain links TRBV27 with TRBJ2-1, with D tentatively TRBD1 (7 bases). V lost 1 base, J lost 4 bases, and 11 bases lay in between. The germline CDR1 and CDR2 sequences are MNHEY and SMNVEV (reference sequence). This CDR3 spans 15 amino acids. CDR3 sequence reads: CASSLYSGGYNEQFF. Written as DNA, the CDR3 is TGTGCCAGCAGTTTATACTCAGGGGGGTACAATGAGCAGTTCTTC.

This clonotype was detected ten times or more. V gene TRBV6-5 combines with J gene TRBJ2-7; 8 bases match TRBD1. Germline V CDR1 and CDR2: MNHEY, SVGAGI. The V gene end was trimmed by 4 bases and the J gene end by 0 bases; junction bases not matched to a gene: 2. The CDR3 length is 14 residues. CDR3 DNA sequence: TGTGCCAGCAGTTCGGACAGGGTCTCCTACGAGCAGTACTTC. It is translated as CASSSDRVSYEQYF.

This chain's CDR3 is CASSLQGGVPYEQYF. In nucleotides, the CDR3 is TGTGCCAGCAGCCTCCAGGGGGGGGTCCCCTACGAGCAGTACTTC. This chain links TRBV7-2 with TRBJ2-7; D may be TRBD1 or TRBD2 (7 bases each). Germline V gene data show CDR1 as SGHTA and CDR2 as FQGNSA. V lost 5 bases and J lost 2, with 16 bases in between. This CDR3 contains 15 residues.

The rearrangement joins TRBV3-1 to TRBJ1-2; 8 bases align to TRBD1. V lost 3 bases to trimming and J lost 6 bases; unmatched junction nucleotides: 3. The CDR3 loop spans 13 amino acids. Per the germline V gene, CDR1 is LGHDT and CDR2 is YNNKEL (reference sequence). CDR3 in DNA: TGTGCCAGCAGCCACAGGGGGCTCGATGGCTACACCTTC. This encodes CASSHRGLDGYTF.